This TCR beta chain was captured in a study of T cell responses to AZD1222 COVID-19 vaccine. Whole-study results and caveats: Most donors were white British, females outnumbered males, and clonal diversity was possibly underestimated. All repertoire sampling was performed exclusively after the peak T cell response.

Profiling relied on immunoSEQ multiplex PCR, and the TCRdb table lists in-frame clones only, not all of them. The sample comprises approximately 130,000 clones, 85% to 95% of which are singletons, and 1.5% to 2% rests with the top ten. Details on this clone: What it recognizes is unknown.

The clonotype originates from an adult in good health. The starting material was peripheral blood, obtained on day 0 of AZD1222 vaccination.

CDR3 sequence (DNA): TGCGCCAGCAGTCAACTTACAGGTAGAGGAAATCAGCCCCAGCATTTT. It codes for CASSQLTGRGNQPQHF. The chain uses TRBV23-1 and TRBJ1-5; maybe TRBD1 (5 bases). TRBV23-1 is classed as an ORF, of uncertain function. The CDR3 is made up of 16 amino acids. Trimming cost V 2 bases and J 4 bases, with 15 bases left between them.